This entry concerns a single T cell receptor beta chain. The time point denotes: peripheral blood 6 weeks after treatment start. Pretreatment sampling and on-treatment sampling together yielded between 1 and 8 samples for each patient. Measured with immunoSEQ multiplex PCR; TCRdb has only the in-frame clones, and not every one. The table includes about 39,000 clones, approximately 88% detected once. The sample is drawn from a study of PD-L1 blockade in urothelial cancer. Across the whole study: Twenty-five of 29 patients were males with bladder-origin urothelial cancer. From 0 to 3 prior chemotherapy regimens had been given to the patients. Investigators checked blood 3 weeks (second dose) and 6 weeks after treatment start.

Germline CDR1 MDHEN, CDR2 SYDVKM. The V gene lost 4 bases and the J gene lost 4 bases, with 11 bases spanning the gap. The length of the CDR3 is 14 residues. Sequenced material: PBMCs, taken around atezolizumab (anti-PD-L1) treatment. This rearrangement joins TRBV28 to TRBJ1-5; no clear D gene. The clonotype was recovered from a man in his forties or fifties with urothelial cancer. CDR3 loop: CASSSNRGNQPQHF. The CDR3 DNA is TGTGCCAGCAGTTCAAATAGAGGAAATCAGCCCCAGCATTTT. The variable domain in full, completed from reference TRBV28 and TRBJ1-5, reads DVKVTQSSRYLVKRTGEKVFLECVQDMDHENMFWYRQDPGLGLRLIYFSYDVKMKEKGDIPEGYSVSREKKERFSLILESASTNQTSMYLCASSSNRGNQPQHFGDGTRLSIL.